The clone carrying this TCR beta chain showed up just a few times. Its matching antigen is unknown. TCRdb called the 5' RACE reads again in MiXCR, with one record for every CDR3 protein. The repertoire holds 400,000 to 500,000 distinct CDR3 sequences, with roughly 20% as singletons. The entry originates in a study of T-cell memory formation after mild COVID-19. Regarding the study as a whole: Pre-infection memory held some responding clones, suggesting pre-existing cross-reactive T cells responded.

CDR3 length equals 15 residues. CDR1 SGHTA and CDR2 FQGNSA come from the germline V gene. Germline trimming cut 5 bases from V and 2 bases from J; bases unmatched to any gene: 6. The origin of this receptor is an adult woman who had mild COVID-19 (a few samples of this study predate the infection). Cell type and time point are not known. The chain recombines TRBV7-2 with TRBJ1-3; 7 bases align to TRBD1. The sample taken for sequencing was PBMCs or a T cell subset sorted from them (not recorded which). The CDR3 is CASSPTTGTGNTIYF. The DNA of the CDR3 is TGTGCCAGCAGCCCCACGACAGGGACTGGAAACACCATATATTTT.